This T cell receptor beta chain appears in the sequencing data of a study of OX40 agonist ivuxolimab in advanced cancers. The data were produced by immunoSEQ multiplex PCR, yet TCRdb's version contains in-frame clones alone and is incomplete. Among 80,000 or so clones listed, more than 90% were seen once. V was pared by 4 bases and J by 5 bases, with 19 bases between. This CDR3 spans 16 amino acids. From germline, CDR1 is SGHNT and CDR2 YENEEA. The receptor's source is an adult with an advanced solid tumor such as melanoma, head and neck, liver or kidney cancer. The chain carries TRBV11-3 and TRBJ2-3; D tentatively fits TRBD1 or TRBD2 (5 bases each). Sample: CD4+ or CD8+ T cells sorted from blood, taken in a trial of the OX40 agonist ivuxolimab. The DNA of the CDR3 is TGTGCCAGCAGCTCCAAGGGGAGAGGCGGCCAAGATACGCAGTATTTT. Translating it yields CASSSKGRGGQDTQYF.